This entry features one TCR beta chain sequence. CDR3 length: 13 amino acids. The germline V gene encodes CDR1 MNHEY and CDR2 SVGEGT. V shed 6 bases and J shed 4 bases, with 12 bases lying between them. One entry per CDR3 protein results from TCRdb running MiXCR on the 5' RACE reads. The sample yields about 300,000 distinct CDR3 sequences, roughly a fifth seen once. The data originate from a study of T-cell memory formation after mild COVID-19. Study as a whole: The TCR clusters were mostly specific to one donor.

The clonotype was recovered from a man between 18 and 35 years old who had mild COVID-19 (a few samples of this study predate the infection). Cell type and time point are not known. The sample was PBMCs or a T cell subset sorted from them (not recorded which). The chain carries TRBV6-2 or TRBV6-3 and TRBJ1-2; no firm D call. CDR3 in amino acids: CASSDGSSYGYTF. The CDR3 DNA follows: TGTGCCAGCAGCGATGGGTCGAGCTATGGCTACACCTTC.